The 16 T cell receptor beta chains listed next were all sequenced from one sample in a study of cytomegalovirus exposure and HLA in healthy donors. Sequencing was performed with immunoSEQ multiplex PCR; in TCRdb, only in-frame clones are kept and a portion is missing. The table records tens of thousands of clones, 94% of them present only once. The sequencing sample was made of PBMCs. Receptors originate from a woman aged 18 to 35 in good health and CMV-seronegative.

The chain carries TRBV9 and TRBJ1-1, with TRBD1 as a possible D gene (6 bases). CDR1 SGDLS and CDR2 YYNGEE come from the germline V gene. V was pared by 2 bases and J by 9 bases, with 20 bases between. There are 15 residues in the CDR3. The DNA of the CDR3 is TGTGCCAGCAGCGTGGAGTGGGACACGCTTGGTCAAGCTTTCTTT. Protein product: CASSVEWDTLGQAFF.

The V gene is TRBV2, the J gene TRBJ2-1; 10 bases map to TRBD2. In germline, CDR1 is SNHLY, CDR2 FYNNEI. V was clipped by 6 bases and J by 5 bases; unmatched bases: 7. The CDR3 is 15 residues long. For the CDR3, the DNA is TGTGCCAGCAGCGCTACTAGCGGGGCCCACAATGAGCAGTTCTTC. Translation: CASSATSGAHNEQFF.

CDR3 in DNA: TGTGCCAGCAGCCGCCGGGACAGGGCTTCACCCCTCCACTTT. Amino acids: CASSRRDRASPLHF. V is TRBV5-6 and J is TRBJ1-6; 9 bases match TRBD1. Germline V gives CDR1 SGHDT, CDR2 YYEEEE. J was trimmed by 9 bases and V by 4 bases; bases with no gene match: 5. The CDR3 length is 14 residues. Looking up the rest from reference TRBV5-6 and TRBJ1-6 gives the full variable domain: DAGVTQSPTHLIKTRGQQVTLRCSPKSGHDTVSWYQQALGQGPQFIFQYYEEEERQRGNFPDRFSGHQFPNYSSELNVNALLLGDSALYLCASSRRDRASPLHFGNGTRLTVT.

This clone was observed a few times. J is TRBJ2-5 and V is TRBV7-8; 9 bases are shared with TRBD2. Germline CDR1 SGHVS, CDR2 FQNEAQ. Losses at the gene ends were 1 base for V and 0 bases for J; bases not matched to a gene: 6. The CDR3 contains 17 residues. This CDR3 reads CASSLVVIAGDQETQYF. As DNA, the CDR3 is TGTGCCAGCAGCTTAGTCGTGATAGCGGGGGACCAAGAGACCCAGTACTTC.

The chain combines TRBV6-6 with TRBJ1-1, with a tentative D call TRBD1 (6 bases). Germline V gives CDR1 MNHNY, CDR2 SVGAGI (reference sequence). V was clipped by 6 bases and J by 6 bases, with 17 bases between them. The CDR3 covers 14 residues. The CDR3 coding sequence is TGTGCCAGCAGACTAGGGGGGGGTGGGCCTGAAGCTTTCTTT. It translates to CASRLGGGGPEAFF.

The chain has TRBV20-1 and TRBJ1-1; D gene unclear. The CDR3 is 11 residues long. From germline, CDR1 is DFQATT and CDR2 SNEGSKA (reference sequence). The V gene lost 6 bases and the J gene lost 0 bases, with 5 bases spanning the gap. CDR3 protein: CSALLNTEAFF. CDR3 nucleotide sequence: TGCAGTGCCCTCTTGAACACTGAAGCTTTCTTT.

This chain links TRBV18 with TRBJ1-5; 10 nucleotides line up with TRBD1. Germline-derived CDR1 and CDR2 are KGHSH and LQKENI. V lost 6 bases to trimming and J lost 6 bases; unmatched junction nucleotides: 5. The CDR3 runs to 14 residues. The CDR3 sequence is CASSPGQGGQPQHF. In DNA, the CDR3 is TGTGCCAGCTCCCCCGGACAGGGGGGTCAGCCCCAGCATTTT.

The V gene is TRBV2, the J gene TRBJ2-1; 7 nucleotides line up with TRBD1. The V and J ends lost 7 bases and 10 bases, in that order; junction bases with no gene match: 10. From germline, CDR1 is SNHLY and CDR2 FYNNEI. There are 13 residues in the CDR3. The CDR3 here is CASTSLPGQEQFF. CDR3 bases: TGTGCCAGCACTAGCTTACCGGGACAGGAGCAGTTCTTC. Variable domain in full (rest from reference TRBV2 and TRBJ2-1): EPEVTQTPSHQVTQMGQEVILRCVPISNHLYFYWYRQILGQKVEFLVSFYNNEISEKSEIFDDQFSVERPDGSNFTLKIRSTKLEDSAMYFCASTSLPGQEQFFGPGTRLTVL.

The rearrangement joins TRBV11-3 to TRBJ1-3, with D uncertain. The CDR3 spans 13 residues. Trimming removed 4 bases at V and 4 bases at J, with 8 bases between. CDR1 and CDR2 from the germline V gene are SGHNT and YENEEA. This CDR3 is CASSSQTGNTIYF. Written as DNA, the CDR3 is TGTGCCAGCAGCTCTCAAACAGGAAACACCATATATTTT.

This clone was observed once. The chain uses TRBV7-8 and TRBJ2-7; TRBD2 matches 10 bases. Germline-derived CDR1 and CDR2 are SGHVS and FQNEAQ. This CDR3 contains 13 residues. V was pared by 5 bases and J by 2 bases, with 0 bases of the junction left unmatched. The CDR3 region is CASSTSGAYEQYF. CDR3 bases: TGTGCCAGCAGCACTAGCGGGGCCTACGAGCAGTACTTC.

The rearrangement joins TRBV4-3 to TRBJ1-2; D perhaps matches TRBD1 (5 bases). Between the trimmed V and J ends, which lost 0 bases and 2 bases, there was a span of 10 bases. This CDR3 comprises 15 residues. Germline V gives CDR1 LGHNA, CDR2 YSLEER. The DNA for the CDR3 is TGCGCCAGCAGCCAAGATCTCGGGGGAAACTATGGCTACACCTTC. It encodes CASSQDLGGNYGYTF.

This chain uses TRBV28 with TRBJ1-1; 7 bases map to TRBD1. This CDR3 is built from 13 residues. Germline-derived CDR1 and CDR2 are MDHEN and SYDVKM. Losses at the gene ends were 2 bases for V and 5 bases for J; bases not matched to a gene: 2. The CDR3 spells CASSLDRVTEAFF. The CDR3 DNA reads as TGTGCCAGCAGTTTAGACAGGGTGACTGAAGCTTTCTTT.

This chain connects TRBV30 to TRBJ1-5, with D unresolved. Germline CDR1 is GTSNPN and CDR2 is SVGIG (reference sequence). This CDR3 is 13 amino acids long. V was clipped by 0 bases and J by 5 bases, with 8 bases between them. CDR3 in DNA: TGTGCCTGGAGTGTCCAACACGATCAGCCCCAGCATTTT. This gives the protein CAWSVQHDQPQHF.

The chain recombines TRBV28 with TRBJ1-2; D is uncertain. The germline V gene has CDR1 MDHEN and CDR2 SYDVKM. The CDR3 runs to 16 residues. The ends were cut back, 5 bases at V and 7 bases at J, with 23 bases in the middle. As DNA, the CDR3 is TGTGCCAGCAGTCTCTTCCCGGGGTCCTTCTTTTCTGGCTACACCTTC. Translation: CASSLFPGSFFSGYTF.

This chain connects TRBV2 to TRBJ2-1, with D tentatively TRBD2 (6 bases). V was pared by 1 base and J by 4 bases, with 11 bases between. The CDR3 runs 15 residues. Germline V lookup: CDR1 SNHLY, CDR2 FYNNEI. CDR3 nucleotides: TGTGCCAGCAGTGAAGTGCGGGGCCGGTACAATGAGCAGTTCTTC. Translated: CASSEVRGRYNEQFF.

This chain uses TRBV28 with TRBJ2-7, with TRBD1 matching over 7 bases. This CDR3 spans 15 amino acids. From germline, CDR1 is MDHEN and CDR2 SYDVKM. The junction had 5 bases not matched to a gene; V was cut back by 2 bases and J by 1 base. The CDR3 DNA is TGTGCCAGCAGTTTAGTGCAGGGGGTATCCTACGAGCAGTACTTC. It encodes CASSLVQGVSYEQYF.